Listed below are T cell receptor beta chains from one sample, sequenced in a study of follicular helper T cells after annual influenza vaccination. This table comes from immunoSEQ multiplex PCR, and its TCRdb copy is limited to in-frame clones, with some not included. The sample includes approximately 6,000 clones, roughly 85% of them seen just once. Sequencing was performed on CXCR5+ CD38- circulating T follicular helper cells from blood, taken on the day of influenza vaccination. These receptors originate from an adult who received the influenza vaccine. Both conserved end residues are part of each CDR3. D genes are given only for firm matches. Clone size is not always given. Where it is, it says once, few, many or a class for expanded clones.

d_call,j_call,v_call,clone_size,cdr3_nt,cdr3_aa
.,TRBJ1-5,TRBV5-1,.,TGCGCCAGCAGCTTGTCGGGGAATAGCAATCAGCCCCAGCATTTT,CASSLSGNSNQPQHF
.,TRBJ2-5,TRBV11-3,few,TGTGCCAGCAGCTTAGCTCCCGACAGGACCCAGTACTTC,CASSLAPDRTQYF
.,TRBJ2-7,TRBV15,.,TGTGCCACCAGCCGGGACTCCTATTCCTACGAGCAGTACTTC,CATSRDSYSYEQYF
.,TRBJ1-2,TRBV14,.,TGTGCCAGCAGCCAAGAAACGACAGTGGGCTACACCTTC,CASSQETTVGYTF
TRBD2,TRBJ2-7,TRBV9,.,TGTGCCAGCAGCGATGGGACTAGCGGGAAGCAGTACTTC,CASSDGTSGKQYF
.,TRBJ2-1,TRBV7-2,.,TGTGCCAGCAGCCCGAACCCTCGCAATGAGCAGTTCTTC,CASSPNPRNEQFF
.,TRBJ1-2,TRBV21-1,.,TGTGCCACCAGGGCCCCCGAAGGGGGCTACACCTTC,CATRAPEGGYTF
.,TRBJ1-3,TRBV6-5,.,TGTGCCAGCAAAACAGCAGGCTCTGGAAACACCATATATTTT,CASKTAGSGNTIYF
.,TRBJ2-1,TRBV5-1,.,TGCGCCAGCAGCGCTGGCGGGACAGCATACAATGAGCAGTTCTTC,CASSAGGTAYNEQFF
TRBD2,TRBJ2-1,TRBV27,.,TGTGCCAGCAGCAGAATCTCGGGACTAGTATCCTATGAGCAGTTCTTC,CASSRISGLVSYEQFF
TRBD1,TRBJ2-7,TRBV19,.,TGTGCCAGTAGTAAATCCGGGACAGGGCCCTACGAGCAGTACTTC,CASSKSGTGPYEQYF
.,TRBJ2-5,TRBV29-1,.,TGCAGCGCTAGCCCACAAGAGACCCAGTACTTC,CSASPQETQYF
.,TRBJ2-4,TRBV7-8,.,TGTGCCAGCAGCTTAAGGGGTGGCAAAAACATTCAGTACTTC,CASSLRGGKNIQYF
.,TRBJ1-2,TRBV22-1,.,TGTCCTGGGAGCTTAGAAGCGAGAAAGACCTATGGCTACACCTTC,CPGSLEARKTYGYTF
TRBD2,TRBJ2-7,TRBV15,.,TGTGCCACCAGCAGAGATTTGGGGCTAGCGGGTTCCTACGAGCAGTACTTC,CATSRDLGLAGSYEQYF
TRBD2,TRBJ2-1,TRBV7-3,.,TGTGCCAGCAGCCAAGGACTAGCGGGAGGGGAGCAGTTCTTC,CASSQGLAGGEQFF
.,TRBJ2-1,TRBV27,.,TGTGCCAGCAGTTTGCAAGCGACCAATGAGCAGTTCTTC,CASSLQATNEQFF
.,TRBJ2-3,TRBV4-1,.,TGCGCCAGCAGCCAAGACAGGGCGGCAGATACGCAGTATTTT,CASSQDRAADTQYF
.,TRBJ2-1,TRBV7-6,once,TGTGCCAGCAGCGGGGATTACAATGAGCAGTTCTTC,CASSGDYNEQFF
.,TRBJ2-5,TRBV18,.,TGTGCCAGCTCACCAGGGACAATTCGCGGGAACCAAGAGACCCAGTACTTC,CASSPGTIRGNQETQYF
.,TRBJ2-5,TRBV12-1,.,TGTGCCAGCAGCTTTGCCGGTGGGGGGGAAAAAGAGACCCAGTACTTC,CASSFAGGGEKETQYF
.,TRBJ1-1,TRBV29-1,.,TGCAGCGTTTATCAGTCCCGTGGCGCTGAAGCTTTCTTT,CSVYQSRGAEAFF
.,TRBJ1-1,TRBV14,.,TGTGCCAGCAGCCTTTCAGGGAACACTGAAGCTTTCTTT,CASSLSGNTEAFF
TRBD2,TRBJ2-7,TRBV2,.,TGTGCCAGCAGTGAACAGACTAGCGGGACCTACGAGCAGTACTTC,CASSEQTSGTYEQYF
.,TRBJ1-1,TRBV27,.,TGTGCCAGCAGTTTAACGTCGACCGCCAAAGCTTTCTTT,CASSLTSTAKAFF
TRBD2,TRBJ2-1,TRBV11-2,.,TGTGCCAGCAGCGTCTTGCGGGAGGGCAATGAGCAGTTCTTC,CASSVLREGNEQFF
.,TRBJ1-2,TRBV12-5,.,TGTGCTAGTGGTGCCCAACTGCAGGGAAAGACCTATGGCTACACCTTC,CASGAQLQGKTYGYTF
TRBD1,TRBJ1-1,TRBV5-1,.,TGCGCCAGCAGCCCGGGACAGGGCCCTGAAGCTTTCTTT,CASSPGQGPEAFF
.,TRBJ2-7,TRBV11-2,.,TGTGCCAGCAGCCCGGACCTCTTTGGCGGGGCTTACGAGCAGTACTTC,CASSPDLFGGAYEQYF
.,TRBJ2-5,TRBV5-8,.,TGTGCCAGCAGCTTGGGGGCCCCAGCGGAGACCCAGTACTTC,CASSLGAPAETQYF
.,TRBJ2-3,TRBV6-5,.,TGTGCCAGCAGGGCAGGGGTGCTCGGCACAGATACGCAGTATTTT,CASRAGVLGTDTQYF
.,TRBJ2-4,TRBV6-1,once,TGTGCCAGCAGTGAGTGGGGTAGCGGAAACATTCAGTACTTC,CASSEWGSGNIQYF
TRBD2,TRBJ2-2,TRBV9,.,TGTGCCAGCAGCGTCTTCTCTAGCGGCTCGAACACCGGGGAGCTGTTTTTT,CASSVFSSGSNTGELFF
.,TRBJ1-1,TRBV7-2,few,TGTGCCAGCAGCTTAGTGCGGGGATTGGCTTTCTTT,CASSLVRGLAFF
TRBD1,TRBJ2-3,TRBV9,.,TGTGCCAGCAGCACACGACAGGGGGATAGTCTACCAGATACGCAGTATTTT,CASSTRQGDSLPDTQYF
.,TRBJ2-1,TRBV29-1,.,TGCAGCGTTCGGAACAATGAGCAGTTCTTC,CSVRNNEQFF
.,TRBJ1-3,TRBV6-6,.,TGTGCCAGCAGTTATCCAGGGTTCTCTGGAAACACCATATATTTT,CASSYPGFSGNTIYF
TRBD2,TRBJ2-1,TRBV4-2,.,TGTGCCAGCAGCCAAGATCGCGCCCCCGGGACTAGCGGGAGCTCCTACAATGAGCAGTTCTTC,CASSQDRAPGTSGSSYNEQFF
.,TRBJ1-2,TRBV27,.,TGTGCCAGCAGGGCTGGGACAACAAGGTGGGAGAACTATGGCTACACCTTC,CASRAGTTRWENYGYTF
.,TRBJ2-1,TRBV28,.,TGTGCCAGCAGCCTATCCTTTAACAATGAGCAGTTCTTC,CASSLSFNNEQFF
TRBD1,TRBJ2-7,TRBV27,few,TGTGCCAGCAGTCCGCGGGACAGGGTAACTCGCGAGCAGTACTTC,CASSPRDRVTREQYF
TRBD2,TRBJ2-7,TRBV6-5,.,TGTGCCAGCAGTTACTCGACTAGCGGCTACGAGCAGTACTTC,CASSYSTSGYEQYF
.,TRBJ2-5,TRBV6-5,.,TGTGCCAGCAGTGGCTGGGCTACCCAAGAGACCCAGTACTTC,CASSGWATQETQYF
.,TRBJ2-5,TRBV7-6,few,TGTGCCAGCAGCCCCAGGGGACTGTCGCTACAAGAGACCCAGTACTTC,CASSPRGLSLQETQYF
TRBD1,TRBJ1-5,TRBV28,.,TGTGCCAGCAGTTTCGGTAGGGGACAGCGTCTTAATCAGCCCCAGCATTTT,CASSFGRGQRLNQPQHF
.,TRBJ1-2,TRBV6-5,.,TGTGCCAGCAGTTCGGGGGCTGAGGGCTACACCTTC,CASSSGAEGYTF
TRBD2,TRBJ2-6,TRBV10-1,.,TGCGCCAGCAGCCCGGGACTAGCGGGCTCTGGGGCCAACGTCCTGACTTTC,CASSPGLAGSGANVLTF
.,TRBJ2-7,TRBV6-1,.,TGTGCCAGCAGTGAAAAGGTCAGGGCCTACGAGCAGTACTTC,CASSEKVRAYEQYF
TRBD1,TRBJ1-2,TRBV15,.,TGTGCCACCAGCCCATCTGACAGGGGCTGGGGCTACACCTTC,CATSPSDRGWGYTF
.,TRBJ2-7,TRBV28,.,TGTGCCAGCCTCAGGGGCGGATACTACGAGCAGTACTTC,CASLRGGYYEQYF
.,TRBJ2-1,TRBV5-8,.,TGTGCCAGCAGCTTGCGTCGGGGCAATGAGCAGTTCTTC,CASSLRRGNEQFF
.,TRBJ1-4,TRBV27,few,TGTGCCAGCAGTTTAGAGGGCCAGGGGATTGCAACTAATGAAAAACTGTTTTTT,CASSLEGQGIATNEKLFF
.,TRBJ2-7,TRBV29-1,.,TGCAGCGTTGAGGGAGGGGGCGCTGGCTCCTACGAGCAGTACTTC,CSVEGGGAGSYEQYF
TRBD2,TRBJ2-3,TRBV7-2,.,TGTGCCAGCAGCTTAGCTAGCGGGAGCAGGGCGGATACGCAGTATTTT,CASSLASGSRADTQYF
.,TRBJ1-2,TRBV7-9,once,TGTGCCAGCAGCCTAAACTATGGCTACACCTTC,CASSLNYGYTF
.,TRBJ2-5,TRBV7-8,.,TGTGCCAGCAGCTTAGCGGGGGCCAGGGAGACCCAGTACTTC,CASSLAGARETQYF
.,TRBJ1-2,TRBV28,.,TGTGCCAGCAGTTGGAGGGGTAATGGCTACACCTTC,CASSWRGNGYTF
TRBD2,TRBJ2-7,TRBV2,.,TGTGGGGTGGGGGGGACTACCCTTTACGAGCAGTACTTC,CGVGGTTLYEQYF
TRBD2,TRBJ2-1,TRBV10-2,.,TGCGCCAGCAGTAGCGGGAGGGCCGACAATGAGCAGTTCTTC,CASSSGRADNEQFF
.,TRBJ2-1,TRBV19,.,TGTGCCAGTAGTATGGGGCAGGATTCCTACAATGAGCAGTTCTTC,CASSMGQDSYNEQFF